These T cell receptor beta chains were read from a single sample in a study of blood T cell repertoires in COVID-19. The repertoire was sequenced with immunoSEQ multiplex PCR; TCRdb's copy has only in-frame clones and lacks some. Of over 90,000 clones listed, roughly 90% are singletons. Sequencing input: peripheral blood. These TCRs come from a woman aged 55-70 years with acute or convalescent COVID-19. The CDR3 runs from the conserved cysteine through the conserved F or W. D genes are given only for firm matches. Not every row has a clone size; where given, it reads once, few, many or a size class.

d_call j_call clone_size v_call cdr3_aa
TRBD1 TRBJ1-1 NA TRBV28 CASRTGTRGTEAFF
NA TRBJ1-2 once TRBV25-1 CASSDLITPDYGYTF
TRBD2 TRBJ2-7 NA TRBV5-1 CASRIGSGSTYEQYF
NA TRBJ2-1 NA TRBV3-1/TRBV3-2 CASSLRLNEQFF
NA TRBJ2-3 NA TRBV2 CASSSETLLSTDTQYF
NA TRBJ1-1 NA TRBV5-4 CASSGHLNTEAFF
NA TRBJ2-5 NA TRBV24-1 CATSITGSTRETQYF
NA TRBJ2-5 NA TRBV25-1 CASSAVLETQYF
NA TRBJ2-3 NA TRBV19 CASGTSLGTQYF
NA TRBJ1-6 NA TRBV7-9 CASSLGGDDSPLHF
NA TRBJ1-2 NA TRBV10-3 CAISESQTNYGYTF
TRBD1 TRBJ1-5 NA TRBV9 CASSAGQGNQPQHF
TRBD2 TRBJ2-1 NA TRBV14 CASSQGGGVHEQFF
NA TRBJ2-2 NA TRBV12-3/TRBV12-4 CASSLGGGELFF
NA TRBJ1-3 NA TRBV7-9 CASSWSTLSGNTIYF
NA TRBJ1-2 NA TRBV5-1 CASSSGAAVMSGYTF
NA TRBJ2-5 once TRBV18 CASSLDRTMGQETQYF
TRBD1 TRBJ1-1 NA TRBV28 CASSLRILGQGRNTEAFF
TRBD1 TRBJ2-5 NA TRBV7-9 CASSLLTGGQETQYF
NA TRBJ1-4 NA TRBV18 CASSSRGSNEKLFF
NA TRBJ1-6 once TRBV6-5 CASSYSGRGGSPLHF
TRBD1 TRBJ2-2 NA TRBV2 CASSVGQGNTGELFF
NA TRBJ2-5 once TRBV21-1 CASGTGMQETQYF
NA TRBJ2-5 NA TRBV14 CASSRNLLRETQYF
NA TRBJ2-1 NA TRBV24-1 CATSDPLPGKNSYNEQFF
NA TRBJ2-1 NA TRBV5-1 CASSLVPGEEQFF
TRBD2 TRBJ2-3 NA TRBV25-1 CASSEWASGRATDTQYF
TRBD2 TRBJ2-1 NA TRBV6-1 CASTESGLAGVEQFF
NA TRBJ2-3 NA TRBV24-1 CATSGVVTDTQYF
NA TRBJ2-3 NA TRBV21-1 CASSKALGANTEVTDTQYF
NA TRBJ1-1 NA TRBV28 CASHIQGMETEAFF
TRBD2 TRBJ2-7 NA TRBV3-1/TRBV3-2 CASSPSYLDGTSGYEQYF
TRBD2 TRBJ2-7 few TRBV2 CASSWTSKGEQYF
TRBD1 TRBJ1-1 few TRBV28 CASSLTTGGFVF
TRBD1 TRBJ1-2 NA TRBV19 CASSLGQGVHGYGYTF
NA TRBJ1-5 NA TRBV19 CASASGEGQPQHF
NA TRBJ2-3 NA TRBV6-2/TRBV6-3 CASSYERIRTDTQYF
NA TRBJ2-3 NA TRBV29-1 CSVQQGTDTQYF
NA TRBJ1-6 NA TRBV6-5 CASSYWARVYNSPLHF